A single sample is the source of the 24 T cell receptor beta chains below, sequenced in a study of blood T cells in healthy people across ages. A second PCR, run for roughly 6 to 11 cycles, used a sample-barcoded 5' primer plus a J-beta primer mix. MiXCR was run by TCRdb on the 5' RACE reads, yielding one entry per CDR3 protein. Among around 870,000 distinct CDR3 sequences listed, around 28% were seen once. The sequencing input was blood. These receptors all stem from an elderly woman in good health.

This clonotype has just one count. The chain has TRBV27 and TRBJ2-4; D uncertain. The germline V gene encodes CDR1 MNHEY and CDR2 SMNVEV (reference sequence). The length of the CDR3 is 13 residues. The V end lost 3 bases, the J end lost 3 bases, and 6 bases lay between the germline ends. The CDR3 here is CASSFLVKNIQYF. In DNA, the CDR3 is TGTGCCAGCAGTTTCCTAGTCAAAAACATTCAGTACTTC.

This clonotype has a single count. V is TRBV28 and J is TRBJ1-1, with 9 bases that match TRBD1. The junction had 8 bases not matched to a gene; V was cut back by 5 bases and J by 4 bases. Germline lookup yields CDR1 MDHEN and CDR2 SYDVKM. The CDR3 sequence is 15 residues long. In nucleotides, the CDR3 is TGTGCCAGCAGTCCCCGGGACAGGGCTCCCACTGAAGCTTTCTTT. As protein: CASSPRDRAPTEAFF.

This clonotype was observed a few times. This CDR3 reads CASSFRTQGGGELFF. In DNA form, the CDR3 reads TGTGCCAGCAGTTTCCGTACCCAGGGCGGCGGGGAGCTGTTTTTT. V is TRBV12-3 or TRBV12-4 and J is TRBJ2-2, with a weak D call TRBD1 (5 bases). The CDR3 covers 15 residues. The V end lost 3 bases, the J end lost 7 bases, and 15 bases lay between the germline ends.

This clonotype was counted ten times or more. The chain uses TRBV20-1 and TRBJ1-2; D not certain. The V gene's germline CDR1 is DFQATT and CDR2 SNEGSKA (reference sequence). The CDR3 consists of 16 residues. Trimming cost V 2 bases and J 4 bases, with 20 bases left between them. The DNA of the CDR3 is TGCAGTGCTAGAACCAGAGCCCCTTCCCGGGCCTATGGCTACACCTTC. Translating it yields CSARTRAPSRAYGYTF.

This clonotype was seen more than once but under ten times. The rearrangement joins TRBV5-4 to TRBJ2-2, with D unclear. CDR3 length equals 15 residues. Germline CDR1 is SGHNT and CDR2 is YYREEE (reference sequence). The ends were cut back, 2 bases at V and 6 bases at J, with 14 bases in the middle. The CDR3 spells CASSFGGPQPGELFF. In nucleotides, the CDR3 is TGTGCCAGCAGCTTCGGTGGCCCCCAACCCGGGGAGCTGTTTTTT.

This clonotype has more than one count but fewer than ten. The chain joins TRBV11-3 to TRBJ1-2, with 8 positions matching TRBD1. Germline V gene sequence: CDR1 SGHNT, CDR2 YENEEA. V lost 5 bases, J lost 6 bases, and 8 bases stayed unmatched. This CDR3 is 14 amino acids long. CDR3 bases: TGTGCCAGCAGCACTCAGGGGGCCCGTAATGGCTACACCTTC. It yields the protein CASSTQGARNGYTF.

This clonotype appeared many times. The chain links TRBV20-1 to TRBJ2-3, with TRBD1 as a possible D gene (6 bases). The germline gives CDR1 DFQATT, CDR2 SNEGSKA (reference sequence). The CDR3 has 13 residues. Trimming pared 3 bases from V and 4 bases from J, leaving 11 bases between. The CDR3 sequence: CSASPGVSDTQYF. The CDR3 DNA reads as TGCAGTGCTAGTCCAGGGGTTTCAGATACGCAGTATTTT.

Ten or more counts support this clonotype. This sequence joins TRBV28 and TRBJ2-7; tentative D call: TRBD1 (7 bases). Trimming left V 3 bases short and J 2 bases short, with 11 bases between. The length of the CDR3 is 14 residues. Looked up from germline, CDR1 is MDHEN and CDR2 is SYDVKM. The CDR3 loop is CASSLTGRPYEQYF. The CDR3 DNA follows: TGTGCCAGCAGTTTGACAGGGAGGCCCTACGAGCAGTACTTC. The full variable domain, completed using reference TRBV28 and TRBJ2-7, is DVKVTQSSRYLVKRTGEKVFLECVQDMDHENMFWYRQDPGLGLRLIYFSYDVKMKEKGDIPEGYSVSREKKERFSLILESASTNQTSMYLCASSLTGRPYEQYFGPGTRLTVT.

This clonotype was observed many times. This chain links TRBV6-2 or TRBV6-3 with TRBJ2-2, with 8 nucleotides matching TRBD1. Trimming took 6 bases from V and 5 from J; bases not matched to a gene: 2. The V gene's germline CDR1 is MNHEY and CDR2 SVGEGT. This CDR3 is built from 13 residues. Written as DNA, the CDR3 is TGTGCCAGCAGAACAGGGGGAACCGGGGAGCTGTTTTTT. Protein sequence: CASRTGGTGELFF.

CDR3 nucleotide sequence: TGTGCCAGCAGCGTAAAGGTCGATCAGCCCCAGCATTTT. Translation gives CASSVKVDQPQHF. The chain couples TRBV12-3 or TRBV12-4 to TRBJ1-5, with no clear D. There are 13 residues in the CDR3. Deletions cut 6 bases from V and 5 bases from J, with 11 bases between.

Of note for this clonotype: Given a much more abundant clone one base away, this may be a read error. Here the CDR3 reads CASSPQAGSSYNEQYF. The CDR3, as DNA: TGTGCCAGCTCACCCCAAGCGGGAAGCTCCTACAATGAGCAGTACTTC. The V and J genes are TRBV18 and TRBJ2-1; 7 bases align to TRBD2. The J call is doubtful: the DNA matches TRBJ2-7 better. Germline V gene sequence: CDR1 KGHSH, CDR2 LQKENI. The CDR3 contains 16 residues.

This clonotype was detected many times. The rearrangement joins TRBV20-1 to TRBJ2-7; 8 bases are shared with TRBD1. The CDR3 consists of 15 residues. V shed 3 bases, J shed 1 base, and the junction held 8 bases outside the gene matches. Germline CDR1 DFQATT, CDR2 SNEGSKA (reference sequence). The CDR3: CSARGRTGLSYEQYF. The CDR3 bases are TGCAGTGCTAGGGGGAGGACAGGGCTATCCTACGAGCAGTACTTC.

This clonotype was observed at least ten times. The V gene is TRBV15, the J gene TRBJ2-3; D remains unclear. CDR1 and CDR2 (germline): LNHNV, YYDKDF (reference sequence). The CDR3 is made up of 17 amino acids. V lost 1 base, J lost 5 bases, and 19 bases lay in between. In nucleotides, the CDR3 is TGTGCCACCAGCAGAGGGGCCGGCAGGCTGCACCGAGATACGCAGTATTTT. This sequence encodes CATSRGAGRLHRDTQYF.

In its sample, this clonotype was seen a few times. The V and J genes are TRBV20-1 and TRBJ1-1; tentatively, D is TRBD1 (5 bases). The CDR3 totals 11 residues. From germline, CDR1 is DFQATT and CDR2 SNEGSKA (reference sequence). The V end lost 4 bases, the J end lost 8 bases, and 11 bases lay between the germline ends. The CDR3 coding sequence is TGCAGTGCTAAAACACAGGTCGAAGCTTTCTTT. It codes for CSAKTQVEAFF.

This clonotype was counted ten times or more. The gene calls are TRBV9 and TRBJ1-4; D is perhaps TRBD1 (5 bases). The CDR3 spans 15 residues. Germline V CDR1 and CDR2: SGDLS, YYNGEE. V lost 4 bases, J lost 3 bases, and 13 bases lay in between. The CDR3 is CASSILRAANEKLFF. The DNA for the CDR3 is TGTGCCAGCAGCATACTCAGGGCGGCTAATGAAAAACTGTTTTTT.

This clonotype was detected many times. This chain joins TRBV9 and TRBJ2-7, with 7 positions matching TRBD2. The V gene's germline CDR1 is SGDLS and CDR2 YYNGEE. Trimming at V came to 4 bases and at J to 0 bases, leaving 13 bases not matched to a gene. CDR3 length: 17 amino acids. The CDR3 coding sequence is TGTGCCAGCAGCCCCAGCGGGACCGGGAGTGCCTCCTACGAGCAGTACTTC. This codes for CASSPSGTGSASYEQYF.

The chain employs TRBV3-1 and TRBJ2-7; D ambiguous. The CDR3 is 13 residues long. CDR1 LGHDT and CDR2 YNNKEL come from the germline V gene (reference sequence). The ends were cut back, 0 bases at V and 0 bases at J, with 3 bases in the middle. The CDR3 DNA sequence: TGTGCCAGCAGCCAAGACTACTCCTACGAGCAGTACTTC. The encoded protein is CASSQDYSYEQYF.

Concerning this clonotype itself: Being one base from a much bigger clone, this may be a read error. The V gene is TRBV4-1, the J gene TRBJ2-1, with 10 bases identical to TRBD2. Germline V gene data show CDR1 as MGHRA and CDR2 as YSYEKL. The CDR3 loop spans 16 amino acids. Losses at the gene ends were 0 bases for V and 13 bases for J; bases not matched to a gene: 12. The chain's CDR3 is CASSQDSGGTRQTQFF. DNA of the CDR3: TGCGCCAGCAGCCAAGATAGCGGGGGGACCCGGCAGACCCAGTTCTTC.

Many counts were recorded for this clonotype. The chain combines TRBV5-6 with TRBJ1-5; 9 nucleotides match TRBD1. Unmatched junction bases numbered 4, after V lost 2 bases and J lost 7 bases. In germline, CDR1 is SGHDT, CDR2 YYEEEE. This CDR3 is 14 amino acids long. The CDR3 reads CASSFGTGTQPQHF. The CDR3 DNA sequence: TGTGCCAGCAGCTTCGGGACAGGGACGCAGCCCCAGCATTTT. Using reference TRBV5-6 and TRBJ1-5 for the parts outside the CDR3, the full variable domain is DAGVTQSPTHLIKTRGQQVTLRCSPKSGHDTVSWYQQALGQGPQFIFQYYEEEERQRGNFPDRFSGHQFPNYSSELNVNALLLGDSALYLCASSFGTGTQPQHFGDGTRLSIL.

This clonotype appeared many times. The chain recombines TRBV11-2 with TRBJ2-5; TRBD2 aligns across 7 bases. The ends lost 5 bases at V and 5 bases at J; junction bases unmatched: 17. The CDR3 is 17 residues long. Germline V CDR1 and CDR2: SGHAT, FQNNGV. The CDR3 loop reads CASSPVGGGKTGETQYF. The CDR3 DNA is TGTGCCAGCAGCCCAGTGGGGGGGGGAAAGACGGGGGAGACCCAGTACTTC.

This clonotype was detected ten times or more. CDR3 coding DNA: TGCGCCAGCAGCTCCGGACAGACCAATGAGCAGTTCTTC. This encodes CASSSGQTNEQFF. The chain links TRBV5-1 to TRBJ2-1, with D tentatively TRBD1 (6 bases). The germline V gene encodes CDR1 SGHRS and CDR2 YFSETQ. The CDR3 totals 13 residues. Trimming left V 3 bases short and J 6 bases short, with 10 bases between.

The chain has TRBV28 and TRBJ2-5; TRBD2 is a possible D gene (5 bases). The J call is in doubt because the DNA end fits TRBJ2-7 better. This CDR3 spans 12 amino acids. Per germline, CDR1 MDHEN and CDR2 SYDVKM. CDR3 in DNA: TGTGCCAGCACGACGGGGATCAACGAGCAGTACTTC. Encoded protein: CASTTGINEQYF.

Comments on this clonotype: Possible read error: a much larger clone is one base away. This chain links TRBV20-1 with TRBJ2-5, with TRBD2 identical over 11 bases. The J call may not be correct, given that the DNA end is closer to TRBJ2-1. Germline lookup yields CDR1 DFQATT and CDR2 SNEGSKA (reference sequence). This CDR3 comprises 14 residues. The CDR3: CSAGRLAGQETQFF. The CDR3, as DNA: TGCAGTGCTGGAAGACTAGCGGGGCAAGAGACCCAGTTCTTC.

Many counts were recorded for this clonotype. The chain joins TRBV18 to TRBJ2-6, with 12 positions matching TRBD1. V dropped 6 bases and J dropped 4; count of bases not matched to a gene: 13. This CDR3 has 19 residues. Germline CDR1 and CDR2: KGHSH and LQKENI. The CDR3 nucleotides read TGTGCCAGCTCCCACACACCGGGACAGGGGGCGCAAGGGGCCAACGTCCTGACTTTC. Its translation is CASSHTPGQGAQGANVLTF.